A selection of T cell receptor beta chains follows, all from one sample in a study of cytomegalovirus exposure and HLA in healthy donors. TCRdb keeps only in-frame clones here, not all; method: immunoSEQ multiplex PCR. The sample has about 220,000 clones, 76% seen once; the top ten hold approximately 0.6%. Input material: PBMCs. All receptors derive from a man between 18 and 35 years old in good health and CMV-seronegative. Both conserved end residues are part of each CDR3. A D gene is named only where the DNA matches it firmly.

J gene: TRBJ2-1
V gene: TRBV28
D gene: -
CDR3 protein: CASSPSNSYNEQFF

J gene: TRBJ2-2
V gene: TRBV5-6
D gene: TRBD2
CDR3 protein: CASSLVWGLAGTGELFF

J gene: TRBJ2-7
V gene: TRBV2
D gene: -
CDR3 protein: CASSEVQGSGGEQYF

J gene: TRBJ2-3
V gene: TRBV15
D gene: TRBD2
CDR3 protein: CATTGTSGRGDTQYF

J gene: TRBJ2-1
V gene: TRBV11-2
D gene: TRBD1
CDR3 protein: CASSPGQRNEQFF

J gene: TRBJ1-2
V gene: TRBV9
D gene: -
CDR3 protein: CASSVGGSNFYGYTF

J gene: TRBJ2-2
V gene: TRBV5-1
D gene: -
CDR3 protein: CASSQNSNTGELFF

J gene: TRBJ1-1
V gene: TRBV9
D gene: -
CDR3 protein: CASSAVTGSTTEAFF

J gene: TRBJ2-1
V gene: TRBV19
D gene: TRBD2
CDR3 protein: CASSSLAGGRRNEQFF

J gene: TRBJ1-5
V gene: TRBV30
D gene: TRBD1
CDR3 protein: CAWSQQGRQPQHF

J gene: TRBJ2-1
V gene: TRBV18
D gene: -
CDR3 protein: CASSPIPIASGGARNEQFF

J gene: TRBJ1-2
V gene: TRBV11-1
D gene: TRBD1
CDR3 protein: CASTVRGQNYGYTF

J gene: TRBJ2-1
V gene: TRBV25-1
D gene: -
CDR3 protein: CASLSQGSSYNEQFF

J gene: -
V gene: TRBV5-1
D gene: TRBD2
CDR3 protein: CASSLVSGTSLYEQYF

J gene: TRBJ2-7
V gene: TRBV5-1
D gene: -
CDR3 protein: CASSTGQYEQYF

J gene: TRBJ2-6
V gene: TRBV4-1
D gene: TRBD2
CDR3 protein: CASSQIGLADRSGANVLTF

J gene: TRBJ2-1
V gene: TRBV5-1
D gene: TRBD1
CDR3 protein: CASSPTGGYNEQFF

J gene: TRBJ1-3
V gene: TRBV18
D gene: TRBD1
CDR3 protein: CASSPLAGGHSGNTIYF

J gene: TRBJ1-4
V gene: TRBV2
D gene: -
CDR3 protein: CASSSRRSNEKLFF

J gene: TRBJ2-5
V gene: TRBV11-2
D gene: TRBD2
CDR3 protein: CASSLRASGSQETQYF

J gene: TRBJ2-5
V gene: TRBV30
D gene: -
CDR3 protein: CAWSHLETQYF

J gene: TRBJ2-3
V gene: TRBV6-5
D gene: -
CDR3 protein: CASSYSGLRLPRPYF

J gene: TRBJ2-1
V gene: TRBV5-6
D gene: TRBD2
CDR3 protein: CASSGGTSGSHEQFF

J gene: TRBJ2-5
V gene: TRBV29-1
D gene: -
CDR3 protein: CSVAQETQYF

J gene: TRBJ2-5
V gene: TRBV19
D gene: -
CDR3 protein: CASSIQDSQETQYF

J gene: TRBJ2-7
V gene: TRBV6-1
D gene: -
CDR3 protein: CASSAGYSSYEQYF

J gene: TRBJ1-2
V gene: TRBV19
D gene: TRBD1
CDR3 protein: CASSGQTIYGYTF

J gene: TRBJ2-4
V gene: TRBV2
D gene: -
CDR3 protein: CASRGLEIAKNIQYF

J gene: TRBJ1-2
V gene: TRBV13
D gene: -
CDR3 protein: CASNRERGYTF

J gene: TRBJ1-6
V gene: TRBV2
D gene: -
CDR3 protein: CASRQGGSPLHF

J gene: TRBJ2-7
V gene: TRBV20-1
D gene: -
CDR3 protein: CSASDLYEQYF

J gene: TRBJ2-3
V gene: TRBV29-1
D gene: TRBD1
CDR3 protein: CSVEERDLARGQDPDTQYF

J gene: TRBJ2-2
V gene: TRBV6-1
D gene: TRBD1
CDR3 protein: CASTRDRGNTGELFF

J gene: TRBJ2-2
V gene: TRBV7-6
D gene: -
CDR3 protein: CASSSDSTGELFF

J gene: TRBJ2-4
V gene: TRBV7-9
D gene: TRBD1
CDR3 protein: CSSSHRDRGVGAKNIQYF

J gene: TRBJ2-7
V gene: TRBV1
D gene: -
CDR3 protein: CTSSQTGHNYEQYF

J gene: TRBJ2-3
V gene: TRBV4-1
D gene: -
CDR3 protein: CASSQNGLDPDTQYF

J gene: TRBJ2-2
V gene: TRBV7-3
D gene: -
CDR3 protein: CASSSRVGGTGELFF

J gene: TRBJ2-2
V gene: TRBV2
D gene: -
CDR3 protein: CASSDPRGTGELFF

J gene: TRBJ2-3
V gene: TRBV28
D gene: TRBD2
CDR3 protein: CASSPGMRGNTDTQYF

J gene: TRBJ1-3
V gene: TRBV19
D gene: -
CDR3 protein: CASTPTESGNTIYF

J gene: TRBJ1-4
V gene: TRBV5-1
D gene: TRBD1
CDR3 protein: CASSPGTGVEKLFF

J gene: TRBJ2-5
V gene: TRBV5-1
D gene: TRBD1
CDR3 protein: CASSYGQGIVETQYF

J gene: TRBJ2-3
V gene: TRBV18
D gene: -
CDR3 protein: CASSPSVGTDTQYF

J gene: TRBJ2-1
V gene: TRBV2
D gene: -
CDR3 protein: CASSEQGPEQFF

J gene: TRBJ1-2
V gene: TRBV15
D gene: -
CDR3 protein: CATSRAFEAYGYTF

J gene: TRBJ1-2
V gene: TRBV6-1
D gene: -
CDR3 protein: CASSDNSYGYTF

J gene: TRBJ2-1
V gene: TRBV13
D gene: TRBD2
CDR3 protein: CASSSRTRNNEQFF

J gene: TRBJ2-7
V gene: TRBV28
D gene: TRBD2
CDR3 protein: CASSPGGGKSSYEQYF

J gene: TRBJ2-3
V gene: TRBV9
D gene: TRBD2
CDR3 protein: CASSVGGRGGSNTQYF

J gene: TRBJ1-4
V gene: TRBV7-9
D gene: -
CDR3 protein: CASSPGQSNEKLFF

J gene: TRBJ2-7
V gene: TRBV6-6
D gene: TRBD1
CDR3 protein: CASSYSNRGHYEQYF

J gene: TRBJ2-7
V gene: TRBV5-1
D gene: -
CDR3 protein: CASSLDPGVTYEQYF

J gene: TRBJ1-5
V gene: TRBV12-5
D gene: -
CDR3 protein: CASGLVSQGQPQHF

J gene: TRBJ2-7
V gene: TRBV13
D gene: -
CDR3 protein: CASSLEAGQSDEQYF